This TCR beta chain was captured in a study of PD-1 blockade in mismatch repair-deficient tumors. Assay: immunoSEQ multiplex PCR; the TCRdb copy retains only in-frame clones and omits some. This table holds 120,000 or so clones, about 85% found once. About this clone: One end of the junction fails to match germline, which may point to a read error.

The receptor was derived from an adult with mismatch repair-deficient cancer. The starting material was peripheral blood, obtained 44 weeks after starting pembrolizumab.

The CDR3 spells CASSPGLGTSYQQYF. DNA of the CDR3: TGTGCCAGCAGCCCGGGACTAGGGACGTCCTACCAGCAGTACTTC. This chain joins TRBV5-4 and TRBJ2-7, with 8 nucleotides matching TRBD2. Germline V gene sequence: CDR1 SGHNT, CDR2 YYREEE (reference sequence). This CDR3 is 15 amino acids long. The full variable domain, rest sourced from reference TRBV5-4 and TRBJ2-7, is ETGVTQSPTHLIKTRGQQVTLRCSSQSGHNTVSWYQQALGQGPQFIFQYYREEENGRGNFPPRFSGLQFPNYSSELNVNALELDDSALYLCASSPGLGTSYQQYFGPGTRLTVT.